This T cell receptor (beta chain) was sequenced in a study of PD-1 blockade in classical Hodgkin lymphoma. Overall study findings and caveats: Exclusion was applied to patients who started nivolumab under 1 year after ASCT. Compared with healthy donors, newly diagnosed patients reportedly showed lower baseline TCR diversity. The study found complete responders had baseline diversity similar to newly diagnosed patients.

The patients all showed relapse after autologous stem cell transplantation, while their brentuximab vedotin exposure varied. Patients reached a best response of complete response, partial response or progressive disease. Sequencing used immunoSEQ multiplex PCR; TCRdb keeps in-frame clones, though not all of them. The repertoire includes about 100,000 clones, roughly nine tenths of them detected once, and just under 20% sits in the top ten. For this clone: The antigen remains undetermined.

This clonotype originated in a human donor with classical Hodgkin lymphoma. The input for sequencing was peripheral blood mononuclear cells (PBMCs), taken before the second cycle of nivolumab.

CDR3 region: CASSFLGQSYNEQFF. CDR3 coding DNA: TGTGCCAGCAGCTTTTTAGGACAGTCCTACAATGAGCAGTTCTTC. V gene TRBV5-8 combines with J gene TRBJ2-1, with D possibly TRBD1 on 6 matching bases. Germline V gives CDR1 SGHTS, CDR2 YDEGEE. V was pared by 2 bases and J by 1 base, with 10 bases between. The CDR3 runs 15 residues.